This T cell receptor beta chain appears in the sequencing data of a study of T-cell reconstitution after alpha-beta-depleted transplantation in children. There are a few counts of this clonotype. It was with unique molecular identifiers that the TCRbeta library was prepared. TCRdb analysed the PCR reads with MiXCR anew, one entry per CDR3 protein. The sample has about 610,000 distinct CDR3 sequences, roughly 10% seen once. The CDR3 covers 15 residues. Trimming removed 5 bases from V and 4 bases from J; junction bases left unmatched: 8. The germline V gene encodes CDR1 SGHTA and CDR2 FQGNSA. The receptor was derived from a human donor who donated a stem cell graft to a child with acute myeloid leukemia. The chain uses TRBV7-2 and TRBJ1-5, with 7 nucleotides matching TRBD1. Sample: PBMCs from the stem cell graft donor, taken from the stem cell graft. The CDR3 spells CASSVDRVRNQPQHF. CDR3 in DNA: TGTGCCAGCAGCGTAGACAGGGTGCGTAATCAGCCCCAGCATTTT. The variable domain in full, with the rest retrieved from reference TRBV7-2 and TRBJ1-5, is GAGVSQSPSNKVTEKGKDVELRCDPISGHTALYWYRQSLGQGLEFLIYFQGNSAPDKSGLPSDRFSAERTGGSVSTLTIQRTQQEDSAVYLCASSVDRVRNQPQHFGDGTRLSIL.